This TCR beta chain derives from a study of T cell responses to AZD1222 COVID-19 vaccine. Study context: Second-dose timings of about 4 or about 12 weeks were pooled. Regarding the study as a whole: Only a handful of AZD1222 recipients were seropositive at baseline.

This clone was seen once. Its antigen is currently unknown. The V gene lost 6 bases and the J gene lost 0 bases, with 16 bases spanning the gap. CDR3 length: 16 amino acids. Germline V lookup: CDR1 SGHKS, CDR2 YYEKEE (reference sequence). The repertoire was sequenced with immunoSEQ multiplex PCR; TCRdb's copy has only in-frame clones and lacks some. The sample carries 90,000 to 150,000 clones, around 86% recorded once. The rearrangement uses TRBV5-5 and TRBJ2-1; a weak D match, TRBD2 (6 bases). The input for sequencing was peripheral blood, taken on day 0 of AZD1222 vaccination. The clonotype comes from an adult in good health. As DNA, the CDR3 is TGTGCCAGCACCCTTGCGGGGCAGAGCTCCTACAATGAGCAGTTCTTC. Protein: CASTLAGQSSYNEQFF.